The 21 T cell receptor beta chains given below trace back to one sample, sequenced in a study of blood T cell repertoires in COVID-19. Libraries were prepared by immunoSEQ multiplex PCR; TCRdb keeps only in-frame clonotypes and omits some of them. This table has about 62,000 clones, just under 95% appearing once. Specimen: peripheral blood. These receptors were obtained from a human donor in a cohort sampled during active COVID-19.

The V call is TRBV19, the J call TRBJ1-1; 10 nucleotides match TRBD1. Germline CDR1 LNHDA, CDR2 SQIVND (reference sequence). V was pared by 8 bases and J by 4 bases, with 13 bases of the junction left unmatched. This CDR3 spans 16 amino acids. CDR3 nucleotide sequence: TGTGCCAGTTCCCCGGGACAGGGGATCTCCAGCACTGAAGCTTTCTTT. Its translation is CASSPGQGISSTEAFF.

V is TRBV7-2 and J is TRBJ2-7; 7 bases are a match to TRBD1. CDR1 and CDR2 from the germline V gene are SGHTA and FQGNSA. The CDR3 is 15 residues long. J was trimmed by 0 bases and V by 2 bases; bases with no gene match: 4. The CDR3 here is CASSLSSGGSYEQYF. CDR3 sequence (DNA): TGTGCCAGCAGCTTATCTTCAGGGGGCTCCTACGAGCAGTACTTC.

The chain uses TRBV5-4 and TRBJ2-2; 11 bases match TRBD2. Germline V gives CDR1 SGHNT, CDR2 YYREEE (reference sequence). J gave up 1 base and V 0 bases, and 2 bases lay outside the gene matches. The CDR3 is made up of 17 amino acids. The CDR3 protein is CASSLGGLAGNTGELFF. As DNA, the CDR3 is TGTGCCAGCAGCTTGGGCGGACTAGCGGGGAACACCGGGGAGCTGTTTTTT.

The genes are TRBV5-5 and TRBJ2-1, with a tentative D call TRBD1 (6 bases). CDR1 is SGHKS and CDR2 is YYEKEE in the germline V gene (reference sequence). The CDR3 spans 16 residues. The germline V and J ends were trimmed by 1 base and 1 base, with 12 bases remaining between them. The CDR3 sequence is CASSLKGGYSYNEQFF. The CDR3 DNA is TGTGCCAGCAGCTTGAAAGGGGGTTATTCCTACAATGAGCAGTTCTTC.

The sample holds a few counts of this clone. The chain has TRBV7-2 and TRBJ1-5; TRBD1 might be the D (6 bases). V lost 1 base and J lost 7, with 14 bases in between. The CDR3 runs to 15 residues. CDR1 is SGHTA and CDR2 is FQGNSA in the germline V gene. The CDR3 DNA follows: TGTGCCAGCAGCTTAGGACCATCGGGGGGCCAGCCCCAGCATTTT. It translates to CASSLGPSGGQPQHF.

The chain carries TRBV6-6 and TRBJ2-2; D is uncertain. With 5 bases removed from V and 6 bases from J, the gap between germline ends came to 16 bases. CDR3 length: 15 amino acids. Germline lookup yields CDR1 MNHNY and CDR2 SVGAGI (reference sequence). DNA of the CDR3: TGTGCCAGCAGTCTAATCCGGGTTCGATCCGGGGAGCTGTTTTTT. This translates into CASSLIRVRSGELFF.

This chain connects TRBV7-2 to TRBJ2-2, with 7 bases that match TRBD2. Trimming at V came to 1 base and at J to 6 bases, leaving 5 bases not matched to a gene. Germline V gene data show CDR1 as SGHTA and CDR2 as FQGNSA. This CDR3 contains 15 residues. CDR3 bases: TGTGCCAGCAGCTTAGTCGGGGGGACCGCCGGGGAGCTGTTTTTT. Amino acids: CASSLVGGTAGELFF.

V usage is TRBV7-8 and J usage is TRBJ2-7; 7 nucleotides line up with TRBD1. Germline V lookup: CDR1 SGHVS, CDR2 FQNEAQ. V lost 5 bases and J lost 2; bases outside the gene matches: 6. This CDR3 comprises 14 residues. CDR3 sequence reads: CASSLDTGAYEQYF. The CDR3 region has the DNA TGTGCCAGCAGCCTAGATACAGGGGCCTACGAGCAGTACTTC.

With respect to this clone: The same CDR3 also results from other DNA sequences found in this sample. The genes are TRBV27 and TRBJ2-1; TRBD1 matches 11 bases. This CDR3 comprises 15 residues. V gave up 2 bases and J gave up 7 bases; unmatched junction bases: 4. Germline V lookup: CDR1 MNHEY, CDR2 SMNVEV (reference sequence). This CDR3 reads CASSLGTGGWNEQFF. CDR3 coding DNA: TGTGCCAGCAGTTTAGGGACAGGGGGGTGGAATGAGCAGTTCTTC.

This rearrangement joins TRBV5-1 to TRBJ1-1; D is unclear. Per the germline V gene, CDR1 is SGHRS and CDR2 is YFSETQ. With 0 bases removed from V and 4 bases from J, the gap between germline ends came to 19 bases. This CDR3 is built from 17 residues. Here the CDR3 reads CASSLGNHDRGFTEAFF. The DNA of the CDR3 is TGCGCCAGCAGCTTGGGCAACCACGACCGGGGTTTCACTGAAGCTTTCTTT.

The chain joins TRBV27 to TRBJ2-3; 11 bases agree with TRBD2. CDR3 length equals 16 residues. With 5 bases clipped from V and 1 base from J, the junction kept 5 bases outside the gene matches. The germline V gene encodes CDR1 MNHEY and CDR2 SMNVEV (reference sequence). DNA of the CDR3: TGTGCCAGCAGTCCCTCGACTAGCGGGGGCACAGATACGCAGTATTTT. As protein: CASSPSTSGGTDTQYF.

This sequence joins TRBV28 and TRBJ2-7; D ambiguous. The V gene lost 3 bases and the J gene lost 5 bases, with 2 bases spanning the gap. CDR3 size: 10 residues. Germline V gives CDR1 MDHEN, CDR2 SYDVKM. CDR3 in amino acids: CASSFNEQYF. The DNA for the CDR3 is TGTGCCAGCAGTTTCAACGAGCAGTACTTC.

The V gene is TRBV2, the J gene TRBJ1-3; D not certain. The CDR3 has 13 amino acids. Germline lookup yields CDR1 SNHLY and CDR2 FYNNEI. Trimming took off 6 bases at V and 0 bases at J, with 6 bases between the two ends. The DNA of the CDR3 is TGTGCCAGCAGCGACAACTCTGGAAACACCATATATTTT. Its translation is CASSDNSGNTIYF.

The chain couples TRBV7-8 to TRBJ1-5, with TRBD1 matching 7 bases. V dropped 2 bases and J dropped 6; count of bases not matched to a gene: 7. This CDR3 has 15 residues. CDR1 and CDR2 from the germline V gene are SGHVS and FQNEAQ. As DNA, the CDR3 is TGTGCCAGCAGCTTAACACAGGGGTTGATTCAGCCCCAGCATTTT. It is translated as CASSLTQGLIQPQHF.

This chain uses TRBV29-1 with TRBJ1-1; 8 nucleotides agree with TRBD1. V shed 1 base and J 9 bases; nucleotides not matched to a gene: 7. CDR1 is SQVTM and CDR2 is ANQGSEA in the germline V gene. The CDR3 runs 13 residues. The CDR3, as DNA: TGCAGCGTTGAAGCTAGACAGGGGATTAAAGCTTTCTTT. This encodes CSVEARQGIKAFF.

This sequence joins TRBV28 and TRBJ1-1; 7 bases align to TRBD1. From germline, CDR1 is MDHEN and CDR2 SYDVKM. V was clipped by 7 bases and J by 2 bases; unmatched bases: 10. The CDR3 extends over 15 amino acids. This chain's CDR3 is CASTPHRGSNTEAFF. In DNA form, the CDR3 reads TGTGCCAGCACCCCTCACAGGGGTAGTAACACTGAAGCTTTCTTT. Filled out from reference TRBV28 and TRBJ1-1, the complete variable domain reads DVKVTQSSRYLVKRTGEKVFLECVQDMDHENMFWYRQDPGLGLRLIYFSYDVKMKEKGDIPEGYSVSREKKERFSLILESASTNQTSMYLCASTPHRGSNTEAFFGQGTRLTVV.

The CDR3 nucleotides are TGTGCCAGCAGCTCCACACGGTGGGGACATAGTTATGAAAAACTGTTTTTT. Residues: CASSSTRWGHSYEKLFF. The chain combines TRBV7-9 with TRBJ1-4, with D possibly TRBD1 on 6 matching bases. This CDR3 has 17 residues. V was clipped by 4 bases and J by 6 bases, with 21 bases between them. Germline CDR1 is SEHNR and CDR2 is FQNEAQ (reference sequence). The variable domain in full, with the rest retrieved from reference TRBV7-9 and TRBJ1-4, is DTGVSQNPRHKITKRGQNVTFRCDPISEHNRLYWYRQTLGQGPEFLTYFQNEAQLEKSRLLSDRFSAERPKGSFSTLEIQRTEQGDSAMYLCASSSTRWGHSYEKLFFGSGTQLSVL.

This clone occurred once. The V gene is TRBV9, the J gene TRBJ2-5, with D maybe TRBD2 (7 bases). This CDR3 spans 16 amino acids. Germline lookup yields CDR1 SGDLS and CDR2 YYNGEE. Trimming shortened V by 3 bases and J by 5 bases, and 20 bases separated the two germline ends. In nucleotides, the CDR3 is TGTGCCAGCAGCGCGGGGGGACTCCTAGGGGGTGAGACCCAGTACTTC. Residues: CASSAGGLLGGETQYF.

The chain uses TRBV5-1 and TRBJ2-3, with 7 bases aligning to TRBD2. V trimming: 4 bases; J trimming: 0 bases; junction bases outside the gene matches: 5. CDR3 length: 15 residues. Germline CDR1 is SGHRS and CDR2 is YFSETQ. As DNA, the CDR3 is TGCGCCAGCAGCCCCTCTAGCGGCAGCACAGATACGCAGTATTTT. Protein product: CASSPSSGSTDTQYF.

This rearrangement joins TRBV7-2 to TRBJ2-2; 13 nucleotides line up with TRBD2. The V and J ends lost 2 bases and 2 bases, in that order; junction bases with no gene match: 5. The CDR3 length is 18 residues. The V gene's germline CDR1 is SGHTA and CDR2 FQGNSA. The CDR3 DNA sequence: TGTGCCAGCAGCTTAAGGACTAGCGGGGGACTTAACACCGGGGAGCTGTTTTTT. It translates to CASSLRTSGGLNTGELFF.

The chain links TRBV6-5 to TRBJ2-1; a possible D gene is TRBD1 (5 bases). Trimming took off 2 bases at V and 10 bases at J, with 9 bases between the two ends. From germline, CDR1 is MNHEY and CDR2 SVGAGI. CDR3 length equals 12 residues. The CDR3 protein is CASSYEAGEQFF. CDR3 coding DNA: TGTGCCAGCAGTTACGAGGCAGGGGAGCAGTTCTTC.